Below are 11 T cell receptor beta chains sequenced from a single sample in a study of monozygotic twins with inflammatory bowel disease. TCRdb re-called the 5' RACE reads, yielding one record per CDR3 amino acid sequence without DNA. This sample's table has around 450,000 distinct CDR3 sequences. Material for sequencing was blood. These receptors all come from a human donor with ulcerative colitis or Crohn's disease, or a healthy co-twin of an affected twin (not recorded which).

This rearrangement joins TRBV3-1 to TRBJ2-1; TCRdb selects TRBD2, and the lack of DNA leaves this call unchecked. Germline V gene data show CDR1 as LGHDT and CDR2 as YNNKEL (reference sequence). There are 18 residues in the CDR3. CDR3 residues: CASSQPAGTSGGYNEQFF.

CDR3 region: CASSVLSTSEAFF. The V and J genes are TRBV9 and TRBJ1-1. Germline V gene sequence: CDR1 SGDLS, CDR2 YYNGEE. This CDR3 has 13 amino acids.

The chain uses TRBV18 and TRBJ2-7. The germline gives CDR1 KGHSH, CDR2 LQKENI. The CDR3 spans 12 residues. This chain's CDR3 is CASSPESSEQYF.

V gene TRBV5-1 combines with J gene TRBJ1-2; no DNA is available, so the TRBD1 call from TCRdb remains unchecked. The CDR3 covers 16 residues. Per germline, CDR1 SGHRS and CDR2 YFSETQ. This CDR3 reads CASSLDPGGDVDGYTF. Full variable domain (missing parts from reference TRBV5-1 and TRBJ1-2): KAGVTQTPRYLIKTRGQQVTLSCSPISGHRSVSWYQQTPGQGLQFLFEYFSETQRNKGNFPGRFSGRQFSNSRSEMNVSTLELGDSALYLCASSLDPGGDVDGYTFGSGTRLTVV.

The chain combines TRBV20-1 with TRBJ2-7. The germline CDR1 and CDR2 sequences are DFQATT and SNEGSKA (reference sequence). There are 13 residues in the CDR3. CDR3 protein: CSASDYQTYEQYF.

This rearrangement joins TRBV7-2 to TRBJ2-3; TCRdb proposes TRBD2, but this gene call is untestable without DNA. CDR3 length equals 15 residues. Germline V CDR1 and CDR2: SGHTA, FQGNSA. The CDR3 sequence: CASSLGLAGATEQYF.

The V call is TRBV7-3, the J call TRBJ2-1; the TCRdb D gene call, TRBD2, has no DNA to confirm it. Germline CDR1 is SGHTA and CDR2 is FQGTGA. CDR3 size: 16 residues. CDR3 loop: CASSSQLAGTAGEQFF.

The genes are TRBV5-1 and TRBJ2-5; the TRBD1 assignment by TCRdb is unverifiable without DNA. Germline CDR1 is SGHRS and CDR2 is YFSETQ. The CDR3 consists of 14 residues. CDR3 region: CASSYDREQETQYF. Full variable domain (missing parts from reference TRBV5-1 and TRBJ2-5): KAGVTQTPRYLIKTRGQQVTLSCSPISGHRSVSWYQQTPGQGLQFLFEYFSETQRNKGNFPGRFSGRQFSNSRSEMNVSTLELGDSALYLCASSYDREQETQYFGPGTRLLVL.

The V gene is TRBV27, the J gene TRBJ1-1; no DNA is available, so the TRBD1 call from TCRdb remains unchecked. Germline V CDR1 and CDR2: MNHEY, SMNVEV (reference sequence). The CDR3 is 15 residues long. CDR3 residues: CASRGRAGLNTEAFF.

The rearrangement joins TRBV27 to TRBJ2-1; lacking DNA, the TRBD2 call made by TCRdb goes unchecked. The CDR3 sequence is 16 residues long. Germline lookup yields CDR1 MNHEY and CDR2 SMNVEV (reference sequence). CDR3 region: CASSSDTGTLFNEQFF.

The rearrangement joins TRBV6-6 to TRBJ2-1. CDR1 and CDR2 (germline): MNHNY, SVGAGI (reference sequence). The CDR3 is made up of 12 amino acids. CDR3 protein: CASTYYRNEQFF.